The present T cell receptor (beta chain) was sequenced within a study of T cells after yellow fever vaccination. Study-wide background: Low-cell-number fractions underwent preparation using SMART-Seq v4 Ultra Low Input.

The CDR3 spans 14 residues. CDR1 MDHEN and CDR2 SYDVKM come from the germline V gene. Trimming cost V 6 bases and J 0 bases, with 8 bases left between them. Study-wide findings and caveats: Reappearance after the booster was seen for most primary-vaccination clones, at around 95% CD4 and 75% to 90% CD8. Highly abundant clonotypes carried over from the bulk population could end up in FACS-sorted repertoires as contaminants.

This clonotype was detected only a few times. Its antigen remains unidentified. TCRdb re-called the 5' RACE reads through MiXCR, storing one row per CDR3 protein. Altogether 350,000 to 450,000 distinct CDR3 sequences are present, approximately 19% being singletons, with the ten largest covering 18%. The V call is TRBV28, the J call TRBJ2-2; TRBD1 is a possible D gene (5 bases). The sequencing here drew on PBMCs, taken before the yellow fever booster vaccination. This TCR was sampled from a man aged 18 to 30 who received the YFV17D yellow fever vaccine. CDR3 DNA: TGTGCCAGCAGGTCACAGGCGAACACCGGGGAGCTGTTTTTT. It codes for CASRSQANTGELFF.